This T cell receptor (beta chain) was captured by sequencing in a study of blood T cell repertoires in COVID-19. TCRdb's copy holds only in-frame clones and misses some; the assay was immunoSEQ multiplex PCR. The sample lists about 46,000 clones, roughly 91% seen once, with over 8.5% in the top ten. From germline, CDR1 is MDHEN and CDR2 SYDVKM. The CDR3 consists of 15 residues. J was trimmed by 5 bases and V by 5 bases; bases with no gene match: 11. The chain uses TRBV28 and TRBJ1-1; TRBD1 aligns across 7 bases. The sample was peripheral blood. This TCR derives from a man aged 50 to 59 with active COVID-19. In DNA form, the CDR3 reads TGTGCCAGCAGTATTCTACAGGGGCTACGGACTGAAGCTTTCTTT. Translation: CASSILQGLRTEAFF.